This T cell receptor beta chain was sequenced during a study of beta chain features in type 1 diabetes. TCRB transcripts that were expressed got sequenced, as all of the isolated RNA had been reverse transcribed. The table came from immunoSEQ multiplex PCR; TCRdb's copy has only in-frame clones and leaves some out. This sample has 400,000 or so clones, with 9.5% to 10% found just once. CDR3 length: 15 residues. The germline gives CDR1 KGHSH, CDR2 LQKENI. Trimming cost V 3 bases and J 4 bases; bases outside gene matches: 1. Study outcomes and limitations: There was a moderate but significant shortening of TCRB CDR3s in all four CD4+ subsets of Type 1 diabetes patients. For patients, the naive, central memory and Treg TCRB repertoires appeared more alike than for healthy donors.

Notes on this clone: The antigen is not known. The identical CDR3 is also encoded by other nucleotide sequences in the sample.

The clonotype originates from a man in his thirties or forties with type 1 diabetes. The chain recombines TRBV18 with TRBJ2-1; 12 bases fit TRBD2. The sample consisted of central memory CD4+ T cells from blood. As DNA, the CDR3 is TGTGCCAGCTCACCTCTAGCGGGAGGGTACAATGAGCAGTTCTTC. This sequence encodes CASSPLAGGYNEQFF.